This T cell receptor (beta chain) derives from a study of blood T cell repertoires in COVID-19. Whole-study context: Whether acute or convalescent, the COVID-19 samples came from the United States, Italy and Spain. From T cells, B-cell-depleted T cells, or PBMCs came the material, which was cDNA or gDNA.

Germline V gene sequence: CDR1 GTSNPN, CDR2 SVGIG (reference sequence). V was clipped by 3 bases and J by 3 bases, with 12 bases between them. CDR3 length equals 14 residues. How the authors handled the data: Nucleated cell counts were estimated from reference gene primer amplification. Clones were read by immunoSEQ multiplex PCR, and TCRdb kept only the in-frame ones, dropping some. The DNA was the basis for D and trimming; V, J and clone size are from that table. The sample contains some 150,000 clones, 81% of which appear only once. V gene TRBV30 combines with J gene TRBJ1-5; D may be TRBD1 (6 bases). Sequencing was performed on peripheral blood. The sequence was obtained from an older woman with active or convalescent COVID-19. The CDR3 spells CAWSPGQINQPQHF. The CDR3 bases are TGTGCCTGGAGCCCCGGACAGATCAATCAGCCCCAGCATTTT.